This T cell receptor beta chain was retrieved from a study of blood T cell repertoires in COVID-19. Looked up from germline, CDR1 is ENHRY and CDR2 is SYGVKD. V was clipped by 11 bases and J by 4 bases, with 15 bases between them. The CDR3 length is 13 residues. Produced via immunoSEQ multiplex PCR; TCRdb's table is partial and in-frame only. The profile shows some 180,000 clones, more than 80% of them singletons. The sample taken for sequencing was peripheral blood. The TCR originated in a man aged 50-60 years with acute or convalescent COVID-19. The chain joins TRBV10-3 to TRBJ2-1, with a tentative D call TRBD2 (6 bases). The CDR3 region is CASMEGSYNEQFF. The CDR3 nucleotides read TGTGCCTCCATGGAGGGGTCTTACAATGAGCAGTTCTTC.